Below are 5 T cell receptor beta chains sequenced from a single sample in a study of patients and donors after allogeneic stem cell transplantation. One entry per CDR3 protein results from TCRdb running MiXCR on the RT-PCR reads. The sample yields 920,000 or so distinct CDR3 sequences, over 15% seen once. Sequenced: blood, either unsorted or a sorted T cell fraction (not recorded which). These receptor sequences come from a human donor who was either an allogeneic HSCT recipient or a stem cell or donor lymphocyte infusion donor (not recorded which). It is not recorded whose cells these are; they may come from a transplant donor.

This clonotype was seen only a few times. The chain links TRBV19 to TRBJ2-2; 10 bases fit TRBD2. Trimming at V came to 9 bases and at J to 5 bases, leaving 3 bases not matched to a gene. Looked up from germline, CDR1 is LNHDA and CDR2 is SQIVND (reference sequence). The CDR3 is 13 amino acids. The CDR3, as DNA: TGTGCCAGCCGACTAGCGGGTACCGGGGAGCTGTTTTTT. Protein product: CASRLAGTGELFF.

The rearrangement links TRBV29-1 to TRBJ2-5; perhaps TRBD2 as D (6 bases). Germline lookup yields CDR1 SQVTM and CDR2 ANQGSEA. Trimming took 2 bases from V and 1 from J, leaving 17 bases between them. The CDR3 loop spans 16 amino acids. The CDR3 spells CSVEITPTSFQETQYF. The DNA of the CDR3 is TGCAGCGTTGAAATCACCCCGACTAGTTTCCAAGAGACCCAGTACTTC.

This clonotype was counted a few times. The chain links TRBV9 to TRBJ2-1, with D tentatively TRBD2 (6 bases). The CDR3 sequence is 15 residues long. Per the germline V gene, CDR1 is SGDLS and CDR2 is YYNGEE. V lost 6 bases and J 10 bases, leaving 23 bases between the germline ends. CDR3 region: CASTKPSAAGEEQFF. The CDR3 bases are TGTGCCAGCACCAAACCTAGCGCGGCCGGGGAAGAGCAGTTCTTC.

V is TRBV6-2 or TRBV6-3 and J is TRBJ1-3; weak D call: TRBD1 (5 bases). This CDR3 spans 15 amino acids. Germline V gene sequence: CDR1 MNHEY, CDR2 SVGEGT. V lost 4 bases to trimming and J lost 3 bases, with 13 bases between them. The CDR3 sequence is CASSFTGDRGNTIYF. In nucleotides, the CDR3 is TGTGCCAGCAGTTTCACAGGCGACCGTGGAAACACCATATATTTT.

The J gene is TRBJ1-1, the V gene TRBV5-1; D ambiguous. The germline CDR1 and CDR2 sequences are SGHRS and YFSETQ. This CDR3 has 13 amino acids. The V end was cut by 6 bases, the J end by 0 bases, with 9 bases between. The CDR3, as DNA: TGCGCCAGCAAGAGGAGCATGAACACTGAAGCTTTCTTT. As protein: CASKRSMNTEAFF.